The 24 T cell receptor beta chains below were found in one sample sequenced in a study of siplizumab effects on memory and regulatory T cells. Generated by immunoSEQ multiplex PCR, the TCRdb table keeps only in-frame clones and is missing some. The sample records over 95,000 clones, over 85% being singletons. The sample comprised non-Treg CD4+ T cells sorted from blood. These receptors originate from a human donor in good health.

The gene calls are TRBV6-4 and TRBJ1-1, with 7 bases fitting TRBD1. This CDR3 has 14 amino acids. Germline CDR1 is MRHNA and CDR2 is SNTAGT. J lost 2 bases, V lost 8 bases, and 8 bases had no gene match. CDR3 protein: CASSQEGANTEAFF. The CDR3 DNA follows: TGTGCCAGCTCGCAGGAGGGGGCCAACACTGAAGCTTTCTTT.

The chain employs TRBV9 and TRBJ2-5; perhaps D is TRBD1 or TRBD2 (5 bases each). The CDR3 totals 13 residues. Trimming took 0 bases from V and 4 from J, leaving 7 bases between them. Germline V gives CDR1 SGDLS, CDR2 YYNGEE. The CDR3 sequence: CASSVAGTETQYF. The CDR3, as DNA: TGTGCCAGCAGCGTAGCAGGGACAGAGACCCAGTACTTC.

This clone was recorded only once. V and J are TRBV11-2 and TRBJ2-7; D uncertain. V lost 3 bases, J lost 5 bases, and 20 bases lay in between. The CDR3 contains 16 residues. Germline V gives CDR1 SGHAT, CDR2 FQNNGV. The CDR3 DNA reads as TGTGCCAGCAGCTTTGGTTTCCCGGCCCCGAGCGACGAGCAGTACTTC. It translates to CASSFGFPAPSDEQYF. The full variable domain, its missing parts supplied by reference TRBV11-2 and TRBJ2-7, is EAGVAQSPRYKIIEKRQSVAFWCNPISGHATLYWYQQILGQGPKLLIQFQNNGVVDDSQLPKDRFSAERLKGVDSTLKIQPAKLEDSAVYLCASSFGFPAPSDEQYFGPGTRLTVT.

The J gene is TRBJ1-2, the V gene TRBV6-5, with 7 nucleotides matching TRBD1. With V trimmed by 1 base and J by 2 bases, 4 bases remained unmatched. There are 15 residues in the CDR3. CDR1 is MNHEY and CDR2 is SVGAGI in the germline V gene. CDR3 protein: CASSYLIQGNYGYTF. CDR3 coding DNA: TGTGCCAGCAGTTACTTAATACAGGGGAACTATGGCTACACCTTC.

This chain uses TRBV7-2 with TRBJ2-5, with D hard to call. V gave up 4 bases and J gave up 5 bases, with 11 bases separating them. The CDR3 is made up of 13 amino acids. Germline V gene sequence: CDR1 SGHTA, CDR2 FQGNSA. CDR3 protein: CASSSQRSETQYF. The CDR3 DNA reads TGTGCCAGCAGCTCACAGAGGAGCGAGACCCAGTACTTC.

This clone was found once. This chain connects TRBV28 to TRBJ1-5; D call uncertain. Germline values: CDR1 MDHEN, CDR2 SYDVKM. V gave up 8 bases and J gave up 2 bases, with 19 bases separating them. This CDR3 has 16 amino acids. The CDR3 is CASDLRATGGNQPQHF. The CDR3 bases are TGTGCCAGCGACCTCAGAGCTACTGGGGGCAATCAGCCCCAGCATTTT.

This clone was seen just once. A junction boundary mismatches the germline segment, possibly from a read error. The genes are TRBV7-2 and TRBJ2-3, with TRBD2 identical over 8 bases. The CDR3 runs to 16 residues. In germline, CDR1 is SGHTA, CDR2 FQGNSA. This CDR3 reads CASSLEGSGVTNTQYF. The CDR3 DNA reads as TGTGCCAGCAGCTTAGAGGGTAGCGGGGTCACAAATACGCAGTATTTT.

This chain joins TRBV10-1 and TRBJ1-5; 10 positions agree with TRBD1. This CDR3 spans 18 amino acids. The ends lost 5 bases at V and 8 bases at J; junction bases unmatched: 18. The germline V gene has CDR1 WNHNN and CDR2 SYGVQD (reference sequence). Written as DNA, the CDR3 is TGCGCCAGCAGTCGAACCATCGCTCGGGACAGGGGTATTGAGCCCCAGCATTTT. Amino acids: CASSRTIARDRGIEPQHF.

The J gene is TRBJ2-3, the V gene TRBV18; D uncertain. V was shortened by 6 bases and J by 1 base, with 14 bases between the two germline ends. The CDR3 has 15 residues. Germline V gene lookup returns CDR1 KGHSH and CDR2 LQKENI. CDR3 sequence: CASSFERAGTDTQYF. For the CDR3, the DNA is TGTGCCAGCTCTTTCGAACGGGCGGGCACAGATACGCAGTATTTT.

This clone has a handful of counts. V and J are TRBV27 and TRBJ1-1, with unresolved D. Germline CDR1 MNHEY, CDR2 SMNVEV (reference sequence). The CDR3 consists of 13 residues. Trimming removed 7 bases at V and 1 base at J, with 10 bases between. The CDR3 protein is CASTPHSNTEAFF. The CDR3, as DNA: TGTGCCAGCACCCCCCACTCGAACACTGAAGCTTTCTTT.

This sequence joins TRBV5-6 and TRBJ2-1; 14 positions match TRBD2. Germline lookup yields CDR1 SGHDT and CDR2 YYEEEE. Germline trimming cut 4 bases from V and 5 bases from J; bases unmatched to any gene: 2. The CDR3 has 15 residues. CDR3 DNA sequence: TGTGCCAGCAGCCCGGGACTAGCGGGAGACAATGAGCAGTTCTTC. Residues: CASSPGLAGDNEQFF.

The chain joins TRBV18 to TRBJ1-1; 10 bases line up with TRBD1. The CDR3 extends over 14 amino acids. Germline CDR1 is KGHSH and CDR2 is LQKENI. Losses at the gene ends were 0 bases for V and 6 bases for J; bases not matched to a gene: 1. CDR3 loop: CASSPPGTGAEAFF. The CDR3 DNA reads TGTGCCAGCTCACCACCGGGGACAGGGGCTGAAGCTTTCTTT.

This clone was detected only once. The chain couples TRBV7-9 to TRBJ2-3, with 14 bases identical to TRBD2. The CDR3 sequence is 16 residues long. Germline CDR1 is SEHNR and CDR2 is FQNEAQ (reference sequence). V was clipped by 3 bases and J by 5 bases; unmatched bases: 4. Here the CDR3 DNA reads TGTGCCAGCAGCTTCGGGACTAGCGGGGGTAAAGATACGCAGTATTTT. Its protein product is CASSFGTSGGKDTQYF.

This chain joins TRBV5-4 and TRBJ2-7, with 9 positions matching TRBD2. The CDR3 consists of 15 residues. The germline gives CDR1 SGHNT, CDR2 YYREEE (reference sequence). The trim removed 4 bases at V and 1 base at J, leaving 6 bases unmatched. CDR3 amino acids: CASSPSGGSSYEQYF. The CDR3 DNA follows: TGTGCCAGCAGCCCAAGCGGGGGGAGTTCCTACGAGCAGTACTTC.

The sample holds one count of this clone. V is TRBV10-3 and J is TRBJ1-5; D unclear. The CDR3 extends over 15 amino acids. V was pared by 5 bases and J by 5 bases, with 16 bases between. The germline gives CDR1 ENHRY, CDR2 SYGVKD. The CDR3 region has the DNA TGTGCCATCAGTTCCGGGATCGGTCTCGATCAGCCCCAGCATTTT. It yields the protein CAISSGIGLDQPQHF.

The genes are TRBV5-6 and TRBJ2-5; no reliable D call. Germline V CDR1 and CDR2: SGHDT, YYEEEE. V lost 0 bases and J lost 1, with 4 bases in between. CDR3 length equals 13 residues. The CDR3 DNA reads as TGTGCCAGCAGCTTGGGCGTCCAAGAGACCCAGTACTTC. Translated: CASSLGVQETQYF.

This chain connects TRBV15 to TRBJ1-4; no clear D gene. Trimming shortened V by 5 bases and J by 4 bases, and 5 bases separated the two germline ends. The germline gives CDR1 LNHNV, CDR2 YYDKDF (reference sequence). This CDR3 spans 12 amino acids. CDR3 nucleotides: TGTGCCACCAGCTTCCTTAATGAAAAACTGTTTTTT. Residues: CATSFLNEKLFF. Looking up the rest from reference TRBV15 and TRBJ1-4 gives the full variable domain: DAMVIQNPRYQVTQFGKPVTLSCSQTLNHNVMYWYQQKSSQAPKLLFHYYDKDFNNEADTPDNFQSRRPNTSFCFLDIRSPGLGDTAMYLCATSFLNEKLFFGSGTQLSVL.

The chain is built from TRBV14 and TRBJ1-5, with TRBD1 identical over 10 bases. In germline, CDR1 is SGHDN, CDR2 FVKESK. The CDR3 runs 15 residues. The trim removed 4 bases at V and 6 bases at J, leaving 6 bases unmatched. CDR3 sequence: CASSLRDRGGQPQHF. The CDR3 nucleotides are TGTGCCAGCAGCCTACGGGACAGGGGAGGTCAGCCCCAGCATTTT.

The genes are TRBV4-1 and TRBJ2-1, with TRBD2 identical over 7 bases. After removal of 0 bases from V and 7 bases from J, the junction contained 9 bases not matched to a gene. The CDR3 is made up of 16 amino acids. Germline CDR1 MGHRA, CDR2 YSYEKL. This CDR3 is CASSQEGGGWGNEQFF. In nucleotides, the CDR3 is TGCGCCAGCAGCCAAGAGGGCGGGGGATGGGGGAATGAGCAGTTCTTC.

The V gene is TRBV4-3, the J gene TRBJ1-1; D perhaps matches TRBD1 (6 bases). This CDR3 spans 16 amino acids. Trimming left V 0 bases short and J 1 base short, with 12 bases between. The V gene's germline CDR1 is LGHNA and CDR2 YSLEER. The chain's CDR3 is CASSQDRGIQNTEAFF. The CDR3 nucleotides are TGCGCCAGCAGCCAAGATAGGGGGATACAGAACACTGAAGCTTTCTTT.

The rearrangement uses TRBV4-2 and TRBJ2-2; no clear D. The V gene's germline CDR1 is LGHNA and CDR2 YNFKEQ. The V end was cut by 6 bases, the J end by 5 bases, with 10 bases between. CDR3 length: 13 residues. In DNA, the CDR3 is TGTGCCAGCAGTCGAACAGCGACCGGGGAGCTGTTTTTT. It is translated as CASSRTATGELFF.

The rearrangement links TRBV19 to TRBJ1-6, with D possibly TRBD1 on 5 matching bases. CDR1 and CDR2 from the germline V gene are LNHDA and SQIVND (reference sequence). Trimming took 1 base from V and 7 from J, leaving 8 bases between them. The CDR3 is made up of 14 amino acids. Here the CDR3 DNA reads TGTGCCAGTAGTATAGGATGGGGGAATTCACCCCTCCACTTT. It encodes CASSIGWGNSPLHF.

The rearrangement uses TRBV6-5 and TRBJ1-1, with a weak D call TRBD1 (5 bases). In germline, CDR1 is MNHEY, CDR2 SVGAGI. V lost 0 bases and J lost 0, with 8 bases in between. This CDR3 spans 15 amino acids. Here the CDR3 reads CASSYSGTVNTEAFF. CDR3 DNA: TGTGCCAGCAGTTACTCAGGGACGGTGAACACTGAAGCTTTCTTT.

The chain employs TRBV2 and TRBJ1-1; D not certain. The CDR3 is 12 amino acids. Germline loops: CDR1 SNHLY, CDR2 FYNNEI. The germline V and J ends were trimmed by 10 bases and 3 bases, with 12 bases remaining between them. The CDR3 DNA reads as TGTGCCAAAGCAGGTATTGACACTGAAGCTTTCTTT. Protein product: CAKAGIDTEAFF.